The sequence of this TCR beta chain was determined in a study of Ad26.COV2.S vaccination and SARS-CoV-2 variants. Findings of the study overall: In vaccinated individuals, spike-specific CD8+ and CD4+ T cell responses reportedly displayed substantial breadth. Total T cell responses may have been underestimated by the TCR breadth and depth analyses. Ad26.COV2.S recipients had broader spike-specific TCRs (P = 0.0014).

Treatment in this sample: about 20 received Ad26.COV2.S at low or high dose, single or two shots; several received placebo; per-sample allocation not given. At day 63 after the first vaccine or placebo injection, samples were drawn. Produced via immunoSEQ multiplex PCR; TCRdb's table is partial and in-frame only. The repertoire includes some 300,000 clones, around 81% of them detected once, and 2.1% sits in the top ten. As concerns this clone: What it recognizes is unknown.

The clonotype comes from a person between 18 and 65 years old who received the Ad26.COV2.S COVID-19 vaccine or a placebo. The sequencing here drew on peripheral blood, taken in a trial of Ad26.COV2.S vaccine versus placebo.

For the CDR3, the DNA is TGTGCCAGCAGCTTAAACGTCGGACAGGGGGCGGATGGCTACACCTTC. Residues: CASSLNVGQGADGYTF. V usage is TRBV7-9 and J usage is TRBJ1-2; 11 nucleotides match TRBD1. The CDR3 loop spans 16 amino acids. In germline, CDR1 is SEHNR, CDR2 FQNEAQ (reference sequence). With V trimmed by 2 bases and J by 6 bases, 8 bases remained unmatched.